This T cell receptor beta chain stems from a study of blood T cell repertoires in COVID-19. Across the whole study: Samples taken during acute and convalescent COVID-19 were collected in the United States, Italy and Spain. T cells, B-cell-depleted T cells, or PBMCs provided the cDNA or gDNA that served as material.

Profiling relied on immunoSEQ multiplex PCR, and the TCRdb table lists in-frame clones only, not all of them. The table records approximately 64,000 clones, 88% of them present only once. The CDR3 extends over 14 amino acids. Trimming shortened V by 2 bases and J by 4 bases, and 11 bases separated the two germline ends. Germline CDR1 is WNHNN and CDR2 is SYGVQD (reference sequence). Source material: peripheral blood. This receptor was taken from a woman aged 55-75 years with COVID-19, enrolled during active disease. The chain links TRBV10-1 to TRBJ2-5; tentative D call: TRBD1 (5 bases). The CDR3 DNA follows: TGCGCCAGCAGTGAGCGGCAGGGTATAGAGACCCAGTACTTC. This translates into CASSERQGIETQYF.